This T cell receptor beta chain was documented in a study of spatial heterogeneity in lung cancer (dated by TCRdb to the late 2010s). Background on the whole study: Beta-chain transcripts were consistently detected in greater numbers than alpha-chain transcripts, which likely reflected higher beta-chain transcript abundance. In the raw uncorrected reads, each unique combination of TCR and UMI appeared on average more than ten times. In non-small cell lung cancer, the study quantitatively compared TCR alpha and beta repertoires across several tumor regions, matched nontumor lung, and blood. TCR repertoire features were related to nonsynonymous mutation counts determined by whole-exome sequencing of tumor tissue. Both alpha and beta chains were TCR-sequenced in 200 to 250 tumor regions, approximately 64 matched nontumor lung samples and some 50 PBMC samples obtained at surgery.

Sample time point, as interpreted from the label and publication: sample taken at primary tumor resection. Whole RNA extracted from tumor and nontumor lung tissue, or from cryopreserved PBMC samples, was used for TCR sequencing without cell sorting. The donors were about 71 patients from the lung TRACERx cohort who had early-stage, untreated non-small cell lung cancer. Only patients with enough RNA available from two or more tumor regions were chosen for TCR sequencing. Before being selected, tumor and adjacent nontumor lung specimens were reviewed by a lung pathologist. The junction shows trimming of 3 bases on V and 5 bases on J, plus 20 bases between the germline ends. CDR1 and CDR2 were assigned from the germline V gene as LGHNA and YNFKEQ. From the cysteine up to the phenylalanine, the CDR3 has a length of 17 residues. Solely the CDR3 DNA is kept, with 51 bases framed from the first base. The library came from 5' RACE. TCRdb lists the instrument as NextSeq 500. The TCR library protocol attached a unique molecular identifier to each TCR cDNA molecule to allow correction of PCR and sequencing errors. For the original study's pipeline: TCR identification, UMI-based error correction and CDR3 extraction were performed with Decombinator tools. Expanded TCRs were defined as those above a frequency of 2 per 1,000, corresponding to the top 1% of the tumor frequency distribution. Renyi diversity was computed with the R vegan package after each repertoire had been subsampled 100 times to 5,000 TCRs. To build CDR3 similarity networks, amino acid triplet string-kernel similarity was used, and CDR3s were connected when their pairwise similarity was above 0.82. The public reads were reanalyzed by TCRdb: fastp trimming at Q25, MiXCR alignment, in-frame beta chains only. Duplicate CDR3 protein sequences are folded into a single record with the most common DNA and genes. The authors' filters were not applied to this entry. For this sample there are 4,000 or so distinct CDR3 sequences; about 20% appear just once. Roughly 20% of the sample is held by the ten biggest clonotypes.

A word on this clonotype: The antigen it binds to is not known. Base qualities are not provided; no much larger clone lies one nucleotide away.

The full study reports these points: Confirming at a functional level the hypothesis that regional TCRs recognize regional mutations was considered to require additional single-cell paired TCR alpha and beta sequencing.

The V and J genes are TRBV4-2 and TRBJ2-1; too little of a D gene remains to name it. The sample was normal lung tissue next to the tumor, taken at surgery. The receptor's source is a female donor with early-stage non-small cell lung cancer. The CDR3 has the sequence CASSQGHGPISNNEQFF. The sequenced DNA: TGTGCCAGCAGCCAGGGTCACGGGCCCATTTCCAACAATGAGCAGTTCTTC.